Listed here are 3 T cell receptor beta chains from one sample, sequenced in a study of cytomegalovirus exposure and HLA in healthy donors. The PCR had 60 Vbeta and 13 Jbeta primers. The protocol was immunoSEQ multiplex PCR, while the TCRdb copy is restricted to in-frame clones and leaves out a portion. The sample contains roughly 180,000 clones, about 80% of which appear only once. Sequencing was carried out using PBMCs. These receptors were taken from a man aged 25 to 45 in good health and CMV-seronegative.

V usage is TRBV21-1 and J usage is TRBJ2-3; the table's D gene call, TRBD1, was not cross checked with the DNA. TRBV21-1 is deemed a pseudogene. This CDR3 has 16 residues. CDR3 in DNA: TGTGCCAGCAGCAAAGACGAGAATGGGCACACAGATACGCAGTATTTT. It encodes CASSKDENGHTDTQYF.

The chain couples TRBV6-1 to TRBJ1-1, with D perhaps matching TRBD1 (6 bases). From germline, CDR1 is MNHNS and CDR2 SASEGT. Trimming stripped 7 bases from V and 1 base from J, with 10 bases between. CDR3 length: 13 residues. CDR3 DNA sequence: TGTGCCAGCACATTCAGGGGGAACACTGAAGCTTTCTTT. Translating gives CASTFRGNTEAFF.

This clone was observed once. CDR3 sequence reads: CASSPQGGVQPQHF. CDR3 in DNA: TGTGCCAGCAGCCCCCAAGGCGGGGTTCAGCCCCAGCATTTT. The chain couples TRBV9 to TRBJ1-5; D is ambiguous. Trimming removed 4 bases at V and 6 bases at J, with 14 bases between. Per germline, CDR1 SGDLS and CDR2 YYNGEE. The CDR3 is 14 amino acids.